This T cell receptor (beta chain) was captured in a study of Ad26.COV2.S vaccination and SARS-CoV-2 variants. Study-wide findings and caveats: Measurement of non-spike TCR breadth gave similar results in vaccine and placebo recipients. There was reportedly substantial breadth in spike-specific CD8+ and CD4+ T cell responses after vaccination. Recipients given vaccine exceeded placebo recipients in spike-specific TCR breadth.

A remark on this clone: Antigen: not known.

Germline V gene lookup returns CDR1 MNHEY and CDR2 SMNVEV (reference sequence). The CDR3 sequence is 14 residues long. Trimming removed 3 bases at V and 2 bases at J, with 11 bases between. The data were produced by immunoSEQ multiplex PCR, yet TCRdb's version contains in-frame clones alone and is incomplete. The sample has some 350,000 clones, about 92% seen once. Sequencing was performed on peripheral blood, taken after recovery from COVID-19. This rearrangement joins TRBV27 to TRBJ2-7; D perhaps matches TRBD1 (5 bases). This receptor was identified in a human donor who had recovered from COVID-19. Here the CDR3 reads CASSFSPRAYEQYF. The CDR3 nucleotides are TGTGCCAGCAGTTTCAGTCCCAGGGCCTACGAGCAGTACTTC.